This T cell receptor beta chain came from a study of blood T cells in healthy people across ages (dated by TCRdb to between 2015 and 2016). Regarding the study in general: In model experiments, template switching captured about one uniquely barcoded TCR beta cDNA molecule for every two T cells. To track age-related changes in TCR beta repertoire diversity, the study relied on deep sequencing normalized with unique cDNA molecular identifiers. The donors were split into four age groups: young (average about 16 years), middle-aged (roughly 39), aged (more than 60) and long-lived (roughly 88). To avoid experimental bias, donors of different ages were distributed randomly across sequencing lanes. Using the same blood draw, the study looked at two additional independent replicas of 1 million unique cDNA reads for two donors, one aged 18 to 30 and the other aged 80 or older. What the work shows at the level of the full study, not this receptor alone: Observed TCR beta diversity correlated strongly with the percentage of naive T cells measured by flow cytometry. The long-lived group showed more naive CD4+ T cells, fewer expanded clones and increased TCR diversity than the aged group, suggesting age selection. Conclusive comparison of naive and antigen-experienced compartments was prevented by the profiling of bulk unsorted PBMCs. Estimates of total diversity based on one million sequenced T cells were considered lower bounds and underestimates. As age increased, observed TCR beta diversity per million T cells dropped in a roughly linear way, and a significant reduction was already evident by age 40. The CMV infection status of donors was not known, potentially confounding age-related changes in expanded clonotypes.

A remark on this clonotype: Its binding antigen is unknown. Base qualities are not provided; no much larger clone lies one nucleotide away.

The germline V and J ends show losses of 5 bases and 6 bases respectively, and no gene match explains 6 bases of the junction. The CDR3 measures 15 amino acids from cysteine to phenylalanine. Here the CDR3 DNA is all that survives: 45 bases in frame from base 1. The germline V gene encodes CDR1 SEHNR and CDR2 FQNEAQ (reference sequence). Donors were under 40 systemically healthy Caucasian individuals from Russia aged 6 to 90 years. Ten milliliters of peripheral blood were drawn from each donor into EDTA-treated Vacutainer tubes. Ficoll-Paque density-gradient centrifugation was used to isolate PBMCs, with at least 6 million obtained per sample. Total RNA was extracted from PBMCs with Trizol reagent, with at least 6 micrograms obtained per sample. For every donor, an aliquot of PBMCs went through flow cytometry to measure the percentages of naive CD45RAhigh/CD27high T cells. Receptor libraries were prepared by 5' RACE. The listed sequencing device is Illumina HiSeq 2500. The second PCR ran for roughly 7 to 11 cycles and used a J-beta primer mix along with a sample-barcoded 5' primer. A unique molecular identifier was introduced onto each TCR beta cDNA molecule by a template-switch 5' adaptor carrying 12 random nucleotides. Each sample yielded at least 3 million CDR3-containing paired-end reads. All of the RNA was converted into first-strand cDNA using the Mint cDNA synthesis kit, with a TRBC-specific oligonucleotide serving as the primer. Following uracil-DNA glycosylase treatment, all cDNA underwent a first 18-cycle PCR with the universal primers M1SS and BC2_uni_R. The paper's data handling went like this. Normalization of each sample was performed by random selection of 1 million high-quality reads, each carrying a distinct molecular identifier. Reads with shared molecular identifiers were discarded instead of being binned into consensus sequences. MiTCR, run with a Q25 quality threshold and the strictest error-elimination algorithm, handled CDR3 identification, clonotype clustering and error correction. Lower-bound total TCR beta diversity was estimated with a nonparametric unseen species model using Euler transformation. TCRdb ran its own pipeline on the public reads, namely fastp trimming at Q25 and MiXCR clone calling, and kept in-frame beta chains. Identical CDR3 proteins give one entry, which carries the most common genes and DNA. The V and J calls reflect TCRdb's pipeline rather than the authors' work. The sample data list 1.5 million to 2 million distinct CDR3 sequences, and about 32% of these were observed just once. Around 11% of the sample lies in the top ten.

The chain is made from TRBV7-9 and TRBJ2-3, and 12 junctional nucleotides match TRBD2. The clonotype comes from a woman in her thirties in good health. The sequenced sample consisted of blood. The DNA is TGTGCCAGCAGCCGACTAGCGGGAGTTCGGGATACGCAGTATTTT. It specifies CASSRLAGVRDTQYF.